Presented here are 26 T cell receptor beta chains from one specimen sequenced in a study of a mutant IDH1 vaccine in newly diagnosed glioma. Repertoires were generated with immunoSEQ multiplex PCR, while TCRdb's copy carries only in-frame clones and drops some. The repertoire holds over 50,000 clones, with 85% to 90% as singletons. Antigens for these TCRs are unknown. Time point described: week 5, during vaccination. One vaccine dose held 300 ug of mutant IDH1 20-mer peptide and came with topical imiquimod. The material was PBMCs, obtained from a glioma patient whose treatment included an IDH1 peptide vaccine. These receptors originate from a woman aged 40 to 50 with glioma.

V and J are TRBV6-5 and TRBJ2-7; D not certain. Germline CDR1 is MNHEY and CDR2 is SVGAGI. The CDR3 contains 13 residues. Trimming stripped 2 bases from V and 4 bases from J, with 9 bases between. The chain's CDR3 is CASSYTDSYEQYF. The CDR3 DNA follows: TGTGCCAGCAGTTACACTGACTCTTACGAGCAGTACTTC.

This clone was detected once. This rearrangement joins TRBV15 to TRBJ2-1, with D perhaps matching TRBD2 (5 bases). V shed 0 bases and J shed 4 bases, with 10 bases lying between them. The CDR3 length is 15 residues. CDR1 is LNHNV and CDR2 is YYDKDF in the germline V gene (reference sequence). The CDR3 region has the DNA TGTGCCACCAGCAGAGATCTGAGCGGATACAATGAGCAGTTCTTC. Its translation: CATSRDLSGYNEQFF.

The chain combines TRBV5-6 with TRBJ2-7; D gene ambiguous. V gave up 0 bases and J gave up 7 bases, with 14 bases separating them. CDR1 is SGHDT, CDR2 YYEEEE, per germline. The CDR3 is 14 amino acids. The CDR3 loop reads CASSLAFVSWEQYF. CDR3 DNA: TGTGCCAGCAGCTTGGCCTTCGTCTCATGGGAGCAGTACTTC.

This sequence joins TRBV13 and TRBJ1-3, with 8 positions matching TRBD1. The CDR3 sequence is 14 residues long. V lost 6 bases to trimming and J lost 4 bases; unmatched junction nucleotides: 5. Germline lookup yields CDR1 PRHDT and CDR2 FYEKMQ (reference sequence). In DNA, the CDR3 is TGTGCCAGCAGACCGACAGGGGAGGGAAACACCATATATTTT. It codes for CASRPTGEGNTIYF.

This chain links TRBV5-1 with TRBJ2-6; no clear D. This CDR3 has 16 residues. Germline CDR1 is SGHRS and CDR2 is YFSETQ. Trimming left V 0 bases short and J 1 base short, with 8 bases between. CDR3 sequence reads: CASSLALGSGANVLTF. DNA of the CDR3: TGCGCCAGCAGCTTGGCATTGGGATCTGGGGCCAACGTCCTGACTTTC.

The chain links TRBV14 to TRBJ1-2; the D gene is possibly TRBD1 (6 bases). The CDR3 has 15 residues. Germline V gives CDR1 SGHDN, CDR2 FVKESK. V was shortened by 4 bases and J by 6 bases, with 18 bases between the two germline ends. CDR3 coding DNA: TGTGCCAGCAGCCGAGCAGGGGCTATCCCCCATGGCTACACCTTC. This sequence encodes CASSRAGAIPHGYTF.

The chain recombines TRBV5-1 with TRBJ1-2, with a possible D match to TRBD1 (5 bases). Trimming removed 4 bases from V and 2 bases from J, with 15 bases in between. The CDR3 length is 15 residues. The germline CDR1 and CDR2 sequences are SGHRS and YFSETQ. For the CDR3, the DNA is TGCGCCAGCAGCCAGGGTGGGCTAGAAAACTATGGCTACACCTTC. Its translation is CASSQGGLENYGYTF.

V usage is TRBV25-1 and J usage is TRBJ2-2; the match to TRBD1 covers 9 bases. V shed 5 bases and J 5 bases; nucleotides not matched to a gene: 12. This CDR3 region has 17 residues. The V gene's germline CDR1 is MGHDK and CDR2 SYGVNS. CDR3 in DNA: TGTGCCAGCAGTTCCCACTCGGACAGGGGTGGAACCGGGGAGCTGTTTTTT. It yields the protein CASSSHSDRGGTGELFF. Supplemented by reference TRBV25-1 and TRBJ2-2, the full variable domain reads EADIYQTPRYLVIGTGKKITLECSQTMGHDKMYWYQQDPGMELHLIHYSYGVNSTEKGDLSSESTVSRIRTEHFPLTLESARPSHTSQYLCASSSHSDRGGTGELFFGEGSRLTVL.

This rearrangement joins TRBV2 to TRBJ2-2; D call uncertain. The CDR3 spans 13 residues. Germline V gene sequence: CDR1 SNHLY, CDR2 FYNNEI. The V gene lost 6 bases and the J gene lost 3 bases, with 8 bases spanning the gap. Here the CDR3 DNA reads TGTGCCAGCAGCGGTAGCTACACCGGGGAGCTGTTTTTT. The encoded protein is CASSGSYTGELFF.

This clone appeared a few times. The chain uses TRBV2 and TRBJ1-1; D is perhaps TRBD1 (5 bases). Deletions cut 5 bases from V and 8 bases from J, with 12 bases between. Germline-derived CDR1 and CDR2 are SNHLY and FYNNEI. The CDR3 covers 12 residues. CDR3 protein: CASSSQGREAFF. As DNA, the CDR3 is TGTGCCAGCAGTAGCCAGGGACGGGAAGCTTTCTTT. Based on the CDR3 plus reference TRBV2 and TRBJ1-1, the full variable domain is EPEVTQTPSHQVTQMGQEVILRCVPISNHLYFYWYRQILGQKVEFLVSFYNNEISEKSEIFDDQFSVERPDGSNFTLKIRSTKLEDSAMYFCASSSQGREAFFGQGTRLTVV.

The CDR3 protein is CASSFTGGQPQHF. CDR3 nucleotide sequence: TGCGCCAGCAGCTTTACAGGGGGGCAGCCCCAGCATTTT. The chain joins TRBV5-1 to TRBJ1-5; TRBD1 matches 8 bases. CDR1 and CDR2 from the germline V gene are SGHRS and YFSETQ. CDR3 length: 13 residues. The J segment lost 7 bases and the V segment lost 2 bases, leaving 2 bases of the junction unmatched.

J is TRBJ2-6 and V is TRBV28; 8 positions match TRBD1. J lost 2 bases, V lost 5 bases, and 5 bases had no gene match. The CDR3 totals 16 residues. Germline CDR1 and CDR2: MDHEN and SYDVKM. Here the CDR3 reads CASSLSGGAGANVLTF. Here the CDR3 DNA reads TGTGCCAGCAGTCTTTCAGGGGGCGCTGGGGCCAACGTCCTGACTTTC.

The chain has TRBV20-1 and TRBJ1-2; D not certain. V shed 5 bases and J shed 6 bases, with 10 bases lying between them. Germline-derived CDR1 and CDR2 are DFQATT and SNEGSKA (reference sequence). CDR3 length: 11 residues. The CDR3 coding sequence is TGCAGTGCTCCGGGGAACCATGGCTACACCTTC. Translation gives CSAPGNHGYTF.

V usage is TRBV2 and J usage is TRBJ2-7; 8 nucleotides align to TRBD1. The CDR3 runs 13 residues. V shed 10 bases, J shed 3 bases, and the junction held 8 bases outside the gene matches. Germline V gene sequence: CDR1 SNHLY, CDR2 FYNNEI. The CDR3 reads CANGQGRIYEQYF. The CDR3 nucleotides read TGTGCCAACGGACAGGGAAGGATCTACGAGCAGTACTTC.

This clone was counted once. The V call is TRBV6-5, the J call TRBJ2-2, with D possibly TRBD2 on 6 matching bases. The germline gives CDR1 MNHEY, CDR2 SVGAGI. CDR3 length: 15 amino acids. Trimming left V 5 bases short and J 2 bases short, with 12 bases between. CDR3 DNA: TGTGCCAGCAGTAAGCGGGCCGCCAACACCGGGGAGCTGTTTTTT. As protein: CASSKRAANTGELFF.

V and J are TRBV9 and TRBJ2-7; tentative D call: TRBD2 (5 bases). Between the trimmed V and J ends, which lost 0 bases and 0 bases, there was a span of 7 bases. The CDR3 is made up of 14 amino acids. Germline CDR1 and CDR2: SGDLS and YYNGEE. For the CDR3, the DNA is TGTGCCAGCAGCGTAGTACGGGACTCCTACGAGCAGTACTTC. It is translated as CASSVVRDSYEQYF.

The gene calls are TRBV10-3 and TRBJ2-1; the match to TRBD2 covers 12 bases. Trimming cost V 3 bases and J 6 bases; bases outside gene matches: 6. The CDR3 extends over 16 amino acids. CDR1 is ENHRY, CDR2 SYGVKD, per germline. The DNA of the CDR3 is TGTGCCATCAGTGAACAGGAACTAGCGGGAGGCAATGAGCAGTTCTTC. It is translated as CAISEQELAGGNEQFF.

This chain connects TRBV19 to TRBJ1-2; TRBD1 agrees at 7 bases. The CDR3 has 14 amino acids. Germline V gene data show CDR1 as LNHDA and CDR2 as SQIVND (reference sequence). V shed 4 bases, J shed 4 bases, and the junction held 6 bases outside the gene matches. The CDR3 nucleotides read TGTGCCAGTAGTAGACAGGGACGAGGCTATGGCTACACCTTC. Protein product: CASSRQGRGYGYTF.

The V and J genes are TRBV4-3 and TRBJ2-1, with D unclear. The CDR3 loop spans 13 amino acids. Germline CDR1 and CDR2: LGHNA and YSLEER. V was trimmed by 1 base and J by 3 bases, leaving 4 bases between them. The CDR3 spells CASSQGYYNEQFF. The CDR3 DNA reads TGCGCCAGCAGCCAAGGGTACTACAATGAGCAGTTCTTC.

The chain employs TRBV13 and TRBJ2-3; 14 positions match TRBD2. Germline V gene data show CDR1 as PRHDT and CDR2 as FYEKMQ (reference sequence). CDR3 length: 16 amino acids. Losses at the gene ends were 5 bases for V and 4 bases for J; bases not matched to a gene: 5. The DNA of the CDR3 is TGTGCCAGCAGCCCTGGGACTAGCGGGAGTTCAGATACGCAGTATTTT. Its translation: CASSPGTSGSSDTQYF.

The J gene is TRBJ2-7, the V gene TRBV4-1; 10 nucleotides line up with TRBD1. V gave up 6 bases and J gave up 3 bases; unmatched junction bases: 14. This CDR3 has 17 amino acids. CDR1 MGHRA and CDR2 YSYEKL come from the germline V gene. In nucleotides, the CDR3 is TGCGCCAGCAGTCAATACCGGGACAGGGGTCTGGTCTACGAGCAGTACTTC. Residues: CASSQYRDRGLVYEQYF.

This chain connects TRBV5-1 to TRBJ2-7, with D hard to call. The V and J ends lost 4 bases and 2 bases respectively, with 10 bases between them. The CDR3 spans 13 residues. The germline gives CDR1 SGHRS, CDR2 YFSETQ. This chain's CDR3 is CASSTDGAYEQYF. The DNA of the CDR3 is TGCGCCAGCAGCACGGACGGAGCCTACGAGCAGTACTTC.

CDR3 bases: TGCGCCAGCAGCTTGACCGGGGGGTTCTACGAGCAGTACTTC. Encoded protein: CASSLTGGFYEQYF. The genes are TRBV5-1 and TRBJ2-7, with 7 bases fitting TRBD2. The CDR3 spans 14 residues. Germline V gene lookup returns CDR1 SGHRS and CDR2 YFSETQ. V trimming: 1 base; J trimming: 3 bases; junction bases outside the gene matches: 4. Using reference TRBV5-1 and TRBJ2-7 for the parts outside the CDR3, the full variable domain is KAGVTQTPRYLIKTRGQQVTLSCSPISGHRSVSWYQQTPGQGLQFLFEYFSETQRNKGNFPGRFSGRQFSNSRSEMNVSTLELGDSALYLCASSLTGGFYEQYFGPGTRLTVT.

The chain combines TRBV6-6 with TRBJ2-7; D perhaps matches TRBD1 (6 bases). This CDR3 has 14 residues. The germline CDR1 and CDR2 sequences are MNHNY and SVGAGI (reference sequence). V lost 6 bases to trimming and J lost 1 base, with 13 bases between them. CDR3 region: CASSTQGSSYEQYF. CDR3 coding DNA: TGTGCCAGCAGCACCCAGGGGTCTTCCTACGAGCAGTACTTC.

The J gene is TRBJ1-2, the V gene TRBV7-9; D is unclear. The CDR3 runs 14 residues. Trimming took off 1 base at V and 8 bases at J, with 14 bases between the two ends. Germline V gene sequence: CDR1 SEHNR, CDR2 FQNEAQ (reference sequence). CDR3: CASSLGSGRRGYTF. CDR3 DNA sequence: TGTGCCAGCAGCTTAGGATCCGGACGAAGGGGCTACACCTTC. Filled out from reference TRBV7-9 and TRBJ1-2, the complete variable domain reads DTGVSQNPRHKITKRGQNVTFRCDPISEHNRLYWYRQTLGQGPEFLTYFQNEAQLEKSRLLSDRFSAERPKGSFSTLEIQRTEQGDSAMYLCASSLGSGRRGYTFGSGTRLTVV.

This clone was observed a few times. The CDR3 reads CASRPLRAKDTQYF. The CDR3, as DNA: TGTGCCAGCAGACCTCTACGGGCTAAAGATACGCAGTATTTT. The chain carries TRBV5-5 and TRBJ2-3; D not resolved. V shed 5 bases and J shed 5 bases, with 15 bases lying between them. The CDR3 spans 14 residues. Germline V gene sequence: CDR1 SGHKS, CDR2 YYEKEE (reference sequence).